What follows describes a single T cell receptor beta chain. Its antigen is not identified. The nonmyeloablative bone marrow transplants came from related graft donors, with transient mixed chimerism. Thawed PBMCs were FACS-sorted into unstimulated CD4+CD25+CD127- regulatory T cells, CD4+CD25- non-regulatory cells, CD4 and CD8 cells. Germline CDR1 is SQVTM and CDR2 is ANQGSEA. V shed 5 bases, J shed 7 bases, and the junction held 10 bases outside the gene matches. The CDR3 sequence is 13 residues long. This sample stems from a study of Tregs in tolerant kidney transplant recipients. General study findings and limits: Validation in larger populations is needed because few patients were studied. Activated donor B cell expansion appeared to reveal the most relevant donor-specific TCRbeta repertoire. Nucleotide sequences could not be compared across some patients' samples due to primer changes.

The assay was immunoSEQ multiplex PCR, and TCRdb's table has in-frame clones only and misses some. The table shows about 81,000 clones, with over 75% occurring only once. The source material was CD4+ T cells from blood (PBMCs), sampled 24 months after the transplant. This receptor was identified in a human patient who received a combined kidney and bone marrow transplant. A subset of T cells may come from the graft donor. The chain is built from TRBV29-1 and TRBJ1-2; TRBD1 aligns across 7 bases. CDR3 sequence (DNA): TGCAGCGTTCAGGACAGGTTGAGGACTGGCTACACCTTC. It encodes CSVQDRLRTGYTF.